This entry concerns a single T cell receptor beta chain. Its antigen is unknown. This sample is drawn from a study of cytomegalovirus exposure and HLA in healthy donors. General observations from the study: Later work associated over 15,000 TCR beta sequences with HLA alleles at 0.05 false discovery rate. Evidence from a later analysis indicated that most CMV-associated TCR beta chains looked HLA-restricted.

Donors sampled were nominally healthy, though unrecorded immune exposures were likely. Germline V gives CDR1 LNHDA, CDR2 SQIVND (reference sequence). The CDR3 runs to 12 residues. V was shortened by 6 bases and J by 3 bases, with 9 bases between the two germline ends. Amplification used 60 Vbeta primers and 13 Jbeta primers. As handled by the study authors: Unique TCR beta chains totaled roughly 80 million in a later count, with approximately 11 million of them shared. TCRdb keeps only in-frame clones here, not all; method: immunoSEQ multiplex PCR. V, J and clone size are those of that table, while D and trimming were read from the DNA. The sample includes about 120,000 clones, around 80% of them seen just once.

The sequenced sample consisted of PBMCs. This chain uses TRBV19 with TRBJ2-7; a possible D gene is TRBD1 (6 bases). The TCR originated in a man in his forties or fifties in good health and CMV-seronegative. CDR3 protein: CASRADSYEQYF. The CDR3 DNA reads TGTGCCAGTAGAGCGGACAGCTACGAGCAGTACTTC.